The clone carrying this TCR beta chain showed up just a few times. Each CDR3 protein gets one entry after TCRdb re-called the 5' RACE reads with MiXCR. The table lists a few hundred thousand distinct CDR3 sequences, 9.5% of them singletons. CDR1 and CDR2 (germline): GTSNPN, SVGIG (reference sequence). V was clipped by 3 bases and J by 0 bases, with 6 bases between them. The length of the CDR3 is 14 residues. The data originate from a study of identical twins. This sample was also put to use in a study of yellow fever vaccine responses in identical twins.

The chain joins TRBV30 to TRBJ2-6; D unclear. Sequencing used CD8+ T cells sorted from blood. The origin of this receptor is a woman between 18 and 29 years old in good health. The CDR3 loop is CAWSARSGANVLTF. The CDR3 region has the DNA TGTGCCTGGAGCGCGCGCTCTGGGGCCAACGTCCTGACTTTC.